Listed here are 24 T cell receptor beta chains from one sample, sequenced in a study of blood T cell repertoires in COVID-19. Clones were sequenced by immunoSEQ multiplex PCR, and TCRdb holds only the in-frame ones, with some missing. The table includes roughly 71,000 clones, about 82% detected once. Material: peripheral blood. These receptors were taken from a man aged 50 or older with acute or convalescent COVID-19.

The chain links TRBV2 to TRBJ1-5; no definite D call. The CDR3 has 15 residues. Germline values: CDR1 SNHLY, CDR2 FYNNEI. Trimming cost V 7 bases and J 0 bases, with 13 bases left between them. The CDR3 reads CASTEGSFSNQPQHF. The CDR3 DNA is TGTGCCAGCACCGAGGGCAGCTTTAGCAATCAGCCCCAGCATTTT.

The CDR3 loop reads CASSSGTGGSPLHF. DNA for the CDR3: TGCGCCAGCAGCTCCGGGACAGGGGGTTCACCCCTCCACTTT. The rearrangement links TRBV5-1 to TRBJ1-6, with 11 bases that match TRBD1. The germline CDR1 and CDR2 sequences are SGHRS and YFSETQ. The CDR3 has 14 amino acids. V trimming: 3 bases; J trimming: 9 bases; junction bases outside the gene matches: 2.

This sequence joins TRBV10-1 and TRBJ2-1; 8 bases are a match to TRBD2. Per the germline V gene, CDR1 is WNHNN and CDR2 is SYGVQD (reference sequence). CDR3 length: 15 residues. The V and J ends lost 5 bases and 0 bases, in that order; junction bases with no gene match: 3. CDR3 amino acids: CASSSGGASYNEQFF. The CDR3 DNA sequence: TGCGCCAGCAGTAGCGGGGGCGCCTCCTACAATGAGCAGTTCTTC.

V is TRBV10-1 and J is TRBJ2-5; the D is unclear. The CDR3 runs 15 residues. Trimming pared 2 bases from V and 3 bases from J, leaving 13 bases between. From germline, CDR1 is WNHNN and CDR2 SYGVQD (reference sequence). The CDR3 here is CASSEGSGPKETQYF. CDR3 sequence (DNA): TGCGCCAGCAGTGAGGGTTCGGGTCCCAAAGAGACCCAGTACTTC.

V is TRBV30 and J is TRBJ2-5, with 7 nucleotides matching TRBD1. The CDR3 sequence is 15 residues long. Germline CDR1 and CDR2: GTSNPN and SVGIG (reference sequence). Unmatched junction bases numbered 10, after V lost 2 bases and J lost 4 bases. CDR3 sequence: CAWSIDHRGRETQYF. In DNA form, the CDR3 reads TGTGCCTGGAGTATCGATCACAGGGGCCGAGAGACCCAGTACTTC.

This chain connects TRBV9 to TRBJ1-2; 9 bases are a match to TRBD1. This CDR3 has 15 amino acids. Germline V lookup: CDR1 SGDLS, CDR2 YYNGEE. V shed 4 bases, J shed 2 bases, and the junction held 6 bases outside the gene matches. CDR3 bases: TGTGCCAGCAGCTCAGTCGGGACAGGGAACTATGGCTACACCTTC. Amino acids: CASSSVGTGNYGYTF.

V and J are TRBV5-6 and TRBJ1-1; D is uncertain. Trimming pared 2 bases from V and 0 bases from J, leaving 8 bases between. Germline assignment: CDR1 SGHDT and CDR2 YYEEEE. This CDR3 is built from 14 residues. The CDR3 reads CASSFNRMNTEAFF. The CDR3 coding sequence is TGTGCCAGCAGCTTTAACAGAATGAACACTGAAGCTTTCTTT.

This clone has a handful of counts. The V gene is TRBV6-1, the J gene TRBJ1-2; D not certain. CDR1 MNHNS and CDR2 SASEGT come from the germline V gene. This CDR3 has 14 residues. V was clipped by 2 bases and J by 4 bases, with 11 bases between them. The DNA of the CDR3 is TGTGCCAGCAGTGAAAGTCGGAGGATCTATGGCTACACCTTC. Its translation is CASSESRRIYGYTF.

This clone appeared once. This sequence joins TRBV19 and TRBJ2-2; the D gene is possibly TRBD1 (6 bases). V was shortened by 3 bases and J by 5 bases, with 10 bases between the two germline ends. Germline V gives CDR1 LNHDA, CDR2 SQIVND (reference sequence). The length of the CDR3 is 14 residues. The CDR3 sequence is CASSISGVTGELFF. As DNA, the CDR3 is TGTGCCAGTAGTATTTCAGGGGTGACCGGGGAGCTGTTTTTT.

This chain links TRBV6-5 with TRBJ1-6; D is perhaps TRBD1 (6 bases). The CDR3 has 16 amino acids. Germline V lookup: CDR1 MNHEY, CDR2 SVGAGI. The V end was cut by 2 bases, the J end by 0 bases, with 8 bases between. CDR3 DNA: TGTGCCAGCAGTTACCAGGGGAGCTCCTATAATTCACCCCTCCACTTT. Amino acid sequence: CASSYQGSSYNSPLHF.

The V call is TRBV5-1, the J call TRBJ1-1; a possible D gene is TRBD1 (6 bases). Germline V gene data show CDR1 as SGHRS and CDR2 as YFSETQ. The CDR3 spans 13 residues. V lost 1 base, J lost 4 bases, and 8 bases lay in between. CDR3 in DNA: TGCGCCAGCAGCTTGTTGGGGGCCACTGAAGCTTTCTTT. This encodes CASSLLGATEAFF.

The rearrangement uses TRBV7-8 and TRBJ2-7, with D perhaps matching TRBD1 (6 bases). Trimming removed 5 bases from V and 6 bases from J, with 14 bases in between. The CDR3 length is 13 residues. The germline V gene encodes CDR1 SGHVS and CDR2 FQNEAQ. This chain's CDR3 is CASSPLGAVEQYV. CDR3 bases: TGTGCCAGCAGCCCGCTGGGGGCGGTCGAGCAGTACGTC.

The V gene is TRBV6-5, the J gene TRBJ1-1, with TRBD1 matching over 8 bases. CDR1 and CDR2 (germline): MNHEY, SVGAGI. The CDR3 has 14 amino acids. After removal of 6 bases from V and 1 base from J, the junction contained 4 bases not matched to a gene. CDR3: CASRRDRSNTEAFF. CDR3 nucleotides: TGTGCCAGCAGGAGGGACAGGTCGAACACTGAAGCTTTCTTT.

This chain uses TRBV7-3 with TRBJ1-5; possibly TRBD1 for D (5 bases). Trimming removed 5 bases from V and 0 bases from J, with 17 bases in between. In germline, CDR1 is SGHTA, CDR2 FQGTGA. The CDR3 extends over 17 amino acids. CDR3 region: CASSQIPGTNSNQPQHF. The CDR3 DNA reads as TGTGCCAGCAGCCAGATACCGGGGACTAATAGCAATCAGCCCCAGCATTTT.

There are a few counts of this clone. The V call is TRBV3-1 (or the pseudogene TRBV3-2), the J call TRBJ1-1, with D possibly TRBD1 on 5 matching bases. V dropped 8 bases and J dropped 4 bases, with 17 bases sitting between them. Germline loops: CDR1 LGHDT, CDR2 YNNKEL (reference sequence). The CDR3 spans 14 residues. The CDR3 here is CASAPLVGGTEAFF. In DNA, the CDR3 is TGTGCCAGCGCGCCTTTAGTCGGGGGCACTGAAGCTTTCTTT.

The CDR3 DNA follows: TGCGCCAGCAGCGGGGGACAGGCCTACAATGAGCAGTTCTTC. Amino acids: CASSGGQAYNEQFF. The V call is TRBV5-1, the J call TRBJ2-1; 8 nucleotides agree with TRBD1. V dropped 4 bases and J dropped 2; count of bases not matched to a gene: 2. Germline V gene data show CDR1 as SGHRS and CDR2 as YFSETQ. The CDR3 is made up of 14 amino acids.

The V gene is TRBV29-1, the J gene TRBJ1-4; TRBD1 is a possible D gene (6 bases). This CDR3 region has 15 residues. V was pared by 3 bases and J by 5 bases, with 16 bases between. Looked up from germline, CDR1 is SQVTM and CDR2 is ANQGSEA. The CDR3 protein is CSVELDNGQNEKLFF. DNA of the CDR3: TGCAGCGTTGAGCTGGATAATGGACAGAATGAAAAACTGTTTTTT. Together with reference TRBV29-1 and TRBJ1-4, the CDR3 gives the full variable domain: SAVISQKPSRDICQRGTSLTIQCQVDSQVTMMFWYRQQPGQSLTLIATANQGSEATYESGFVIDKFPISRPNLTFSTLTVSNMSPEDSSIYLCSVELDNGQNEKLFFGSGTQLSVL.

The V gene is TRBV19, the J gene TRBJ1-2, with TRBD1 matching 12 bases. This CDR3 spans 17 amino acids. Germline V CDR1 and CDR2: LNHDA, SQIVND (reference sequence). J lost 4 bases, V lost 4 bases, and 10 bases had no gene match. Written as DNA, the CDR3 is TGTGCCAGTAGTAGGACCTCCGGGACAGGGGGCGGCTATGGCTACACCTTC. It translates to CASSRTSGTGGGYGYTF.

This chain links TRBV5-1 with TRBJ2-7; 9 nucleotides line up with TRBD1. The CDR3 runs to 15 residues. The V and J ends lost 4 bases and 9 bases, in that order; junction bases with no gene match: 14. Germline V CDR1 and CDR2: SGHRS, YFSETQ. The chain's CDR3 is CASSGDREKDWGQYF. CDR3 in DNA: TGCGCCAGCAGCGGGGACAGGGAGAAGGATTGGGGGCAGTACTTC.

The rearrangement joins TRBV6-5 to TRBJ2-1; 10 bases align to TRBD1. Germline V gene lookup returns CDR1 MNHEY and CDR2 SVGAGI. The CDR3 has 16 residues. V gave up 2 bases and J gave up 7 bases; unmatched junction bases: 8. The CDR3 reads CASSYRSGQGMNEQFF. DNA for the CDR3: TGTGCCAGCAGTTACCGTTCGGGACAGGGGATGAATGAGCAGTTCTTC.

The count of this clone is one. The chain has TRBV19 and TRBJ1-1; TRBD1 is a possible D gene (6 bases). The CDR3 totals 13 residues. Between the trimmed V and J ends, which lost 4 bases and 10 bases, there was a span of 16 bases. In germline, CDR1 is LNHDA, CDR2 SQIVND (reference sequence). The CDR3 region is CASSSRREGGAFF. CDR3 DNA sequence: TGTGCCAGTAGTAGCAGACGGGAAGGGGGAGCTTTCTTT.

This clone appeared once. The V call is TRBV2, the J call TRBJ2-6; possibly TRBD2 for D (6 bases). From germline, CDR1 is SNHLY and CDR2 FYNNEI. V dropped 6 bases and J dropped 0 bases, with 21 bases sitting between them. The CDR3 has 19 residues. The CDR3 protein is CASRKETSLSRSGANVLTF. DNA for the CDR3: TGTGCCAGCAGGAAGGAGACTAGTTTATCACGCTCTGGGGCCAACGTCCTGACTTTC.

The CDR3: CASSQEGRETSTDTQYF. In DNA form, the CDR3 reads TGCGCCAGCAGCCAAGAAGGTCGAGAGACTAGCACAGATACGCAGTATTTT. The J gene is TRBJ2-3, the V gene TRBV4-1; D unresolved. The CDR3 contains 17 residues. Germline V CDR1 and CDR2: MGHRA, YSYEKL. Trimming shortened V by 0 bases and J by 0 bases, and 13 bases separated the two germline ends.

This clone was seen a handful of times. The chain couples TRBV3-1 (or the pseudogene TRBV3-2) to TRBJ1-2; TRBD1 matches 9 bases. CDR1 is LGHDT, CDR2 YNNKEL, per germline (reference sequence). V lost 6 bases to trimming and J lost 4 bases; unmatched junction nucleotides: 6. CDR3 length equals 14 residues. The CDR3 DNA is TGTGCCAGCAGAGGGACAGGGATGGGCTATGGCTACACCTTC. Amino acids: CASRGTGMGYGYTF.